These T cell receptor beta chains were read from a single sample in a study of blood T cell repertoires in COVID-19. Assay used: immunoSEQ multiplex PCR; TCRdb lists only in-frame clones, some missing. The sample shows around 130,000 clones, around 85% of them seen only once. The sample comprised peripheral blood. These receptors came from a woman aged 50 to 65 with acute or convalescent COVID-19. CDR3s include the opening cysteine and the closing phenylalanine or tryptophan. Each record gives: V gene, CDR3 protein.

>TRBV27
CASRKQGGDEKLFF
>TRBV28
CASNRADSPQGYTF
>TRBV24-1
CATNCIFILRNTIYF
>TRBV3-1/TRBV3-2
CASSQDHGSPQHF
>TRBV4-2
CASSPVTGAGGHSYEQYF
>TRBV5-4
CASSLGDRVTITEAFF
>TRBV12-5
CASGPGGVEQYF
>TRBV5-1
CASSLAGTGPGELFF
>TRBV15
CATTSAGNREKLFF
>TRBV5-1
CASSLAGQPTGELFF
>TRBV12-5
CASGPPPPGNGELFF
>TRBV19
CASSLRDRGLPYEQYF
>TRBV6-1
CASSEEDSEVYYEQYF
>TRBV29-1
CSVAFNTDTQYF
>TRBV9
CASSRGQGNTGELFF
>TRBV19
CASASTGIAGGADTQYF
>TRBV7-2
CASSPSQGAEQYF
>TRBV19
CASSSRQLQLFF
>TRBV5-6
CASSPQASNEQFF
>TRBV5-1
CASRKDRETDTQYF
>TRBV7-3
CASSWNRVGSPLHF
>TRBV5-4
CASSHAPGQTTGELFF
>TRBV29-1
CSVEGGDRGTYEQYF
>TRBV11-1
CASSSRGLSYEQYF
>TRBV25-1
CASSESSASVKSSYEQYF
>TRBV15
CATSRDLERNTEAFF
>TRBV7-9
CASSLEGGYTF
>TRBV27
CASSLLGVNEKLFF
>TRBV28
CASRVSGSSGANVLTF
>TRBV19
CASDKGGADYGYTF
>TRBV18
CASSPARKEKLFF
>TRBV5-1
CASSPGTSGFRYEQYF
>TRBV7-8
CASSLADAGEGNEQFF
>TRBV27
CASSFDRVSSGPFSNQPQHF
>TRBV11-2
CASSLTRTDTEAFF
>TRBV7-8
CASSQRLAGTQFF
>TRBV7-2
CASSFSRGDTQYF
>TRBV12-3/TRBV12-4
CASSRGVETEAFF
>TRBV30
CAWSVQAGPTDTQYF
>TRBV19
CASSSTQGAPPEAFF